This is a list of T cell receptor beta chains from one sample in a study of tumor-infiltrating lymphocytes in primary liver carcinoma. Each CDR3 protein is one row after TCRdb ran MiXCR on the multiplex PCR reads. The sample has some 200,000 distinct CDR3 sequences; 65% are singletons. Sequencing input: peripheral blood. These receptors were collected from a woman aged 55-75 years with primary liver carcinoma and hepatitis B virus infection. Each CDR3 is given with its conserved first and last residue. D genes are given only for firm matches. A row's size may be missing; if present it is once, few, many or a size class.

D gene: .; V gene: TRBV7-9; clone size: .; J gene: TRBJ1-6; CDR3 protein: CVSSSQTNSPLHF; CDR3 DNA: TGTGTCAGCAGCTCACAGACGAATTCACCCCTCCACTTT
D gene: .; V gene: TRBV11-3; clone size: few; J gene: TRBJ2-3; CDR3 protein: CASSGSPAGGVDTQYF; CDR3 DNA: TGTGCCAGCAGCGGCAGCCCGGCTGGAGGGGTGGATACGCAGTATTTT
D gene: .; V gene: TRBV11-2; clone size: .; J gene: TRBJ2-5; CDR3 protein: CVSRELSVWGTQYF; CDR3 DNA: TGTGTCAGCAGAGAACTTTCGGTATGGGGGACCCAGTACTTC
D gene: .; V gene: TRBV28; clone size: .; J gene: TRBJ2-7; CDR3 protein: CASSFVQGAPRGEERYF; CDR3 DNA: TGTGCCAGCAGTTTTGTCCAGGGGGCCCCTCGGGGGGAAGAGCGGTACTTC
D gene: TRBD1; V gene: TRBV6-2/TRBV6-3; clone size: many; J gene: TRBJ1-2; CDR3 protein: CASSTGGYGYTF; CDR3 DNA: TGTGCCAGCAGCACAGGGGGCTACGGCTACACCTTC
D gene: .; V gene: TRBV18; clone size: once; J gene: TRBJ1-5; CDR3 protein: CTSSPDAPGPQHF; CDR3 DNA: TGTACCAGCTCGCCCGACGCCCCAGGGCCCCAGCATTTT
D gene: .; V gene: TRBV6-6; clone size: many; J gene: TRBJ2-7; CDR3 protein: CASSYLPGTYEQYF; CDR3 DNA: TGTGCCAGCAGTTACCTCCCAGGGACCTACGAGCAGTACTTC
D gene: TRBD1; V gene: TRBV11-2; clone size: many; J gene: TRBJ1-4; CDR3 protein: CASSPRTGFNEKLFF; CDR3 DNA: TGTGCCAGCAGCCCTCGGACAGGATTTAATGAAAAACTGTTTTTT
D gene: .; V gene: TRBV6-1; clone size: .; J gene: TRBJ2-1; CDR3 protein: CASSIGPYNEQFF; CDR3 DNA: TGTGCCAGCAGTATTGGACCATACAATGAGCAGTTCTTC
D gene: .; V gene: TRBV29-1; clone size: many; J gene: TRBJ2-5; CDR3 protein: CSVAQGVLETQYF; CDR3 DNA: TGCAGCGTTGCTCAGGGTGTTCTTGAGACCCAGTACTTC
D gene: TRBD1; V gene: TRBV5-6; clone size: few; J gene: TRBJ2-1; CDR3 protein: CASSFLWAGGVGVQFF; CDR3 DNA: TGTGCCAGCAGCTTTTTGTGGGCAGGGGGTGTTGGAGTGCAGTTCTTC
D gene: TRBD2; V gene: TRBV12-3/TRBV12-4; clone size: .; J gene: TRBJ2-2; CDR3 protein: CASTRRTSGILNTGELFF; CDR3 DNA: TGTGCCAGCACTCGTCGGACTAGCGGGATTCTTAACACCGGGGAGCTGTTTTTT
D gene: .; V gene: TRBV11-2; clone size: .; J gene: TRBJ2-7; CDR3 protein: CASNRLTQDEVYEQYF; CDR3 DNA: TGTGCCAGCAACCGACTAACACAGGATGAAGTCTACGAGCAGTACTTC
D gene: .; V gene: TRBV7-9; clone size: many; J gene: TRBJ2-2; CDR3 protein: CASSLGGSTGELFF; CDR3 DNA: TGTGCCAGCAGCTTAGGCGGATCCACCGGGGAGCTGTTTTTT
D gene: .; V gene: TRBV6-5; clone size: few; J gene: TRBJ1-2; CDR3 protein: CASSKTGFYGYTF; CDR3 DNA: TGTGCCAGCAGTAAAACAGGGTTTTATGGCTACACCTTC
D gene: .; V gene: TRBV2; clone size: .; J gene: TRBJ1-6; CDR3 protein: CASSVGRSSPLHF; CDR3 DNA: TGTGCCAGTAGTGTAGGGAGATCCTCACCCCTCCACTTC
D gene: .; V gene: TRBV12-3/TRBV12-4; clone size: many; J gene: TRBJ1-2; CDR3 protein: CASSLGVRDTTNYGYTF; CDR3 DNA: TGTGCCAGCAGTTTAGGTGTCAGGGACACGACTAACTATGGCTACACCTTC
D gene: .; V gene: TRBV7-9; clone size: .; J gene: TRBJ2-3; CDR3 protein: CASSLVLGRVTDTQYF; CDR3 DNA: TGTGCCAGCAGCTTAGTGCTGGGCAGAGTCACAGATACGCAGTATTTT
D gene: TRBD2; V gene: TRBV4-2; clone size: many; J gene: TRBJ2-1; CDR3 protein: CASNRGTSGSKDGEQFF; CDR3 DNA: TGTGCCAGCAACCGGGGGACTAGCGGGAGTAAAGATGGTGAGCAGTTCTTC
D gene: TRBD1; V gene: TRBV5-1; clone size: few; J gene: TRBJ1-1; CDR3 protein: CASSSDTGGALQAFF; CDR3 DNA: TGCGCCAGCAGCTCAGATACAGGGGGCGCATTACAAGCTTTCTTT
D gene: .; V gene: TRBV6-5; clone size: many; J gene: TRBJ2-3; CDR3 protein: CASSPVAAAATDTQYF; CDR3 DNA: TGTGCCAGCAGCCCCGTAGCAGCGGCAGCTACAGATACGCAGTATTTT
D gene: TRBD1; V gene: TRBV6-6; clone size: .; J gene: TRBJ2-7; CDR3 protein: CANSRDRGYEQYF; CDR3 DNA: TGTGCCAACAGCCGGGACAGGGGGTACGAGCAGTACTTC
D gene: TRBD1; V gene: TRBV11-2; clone size: .; J gene: TRBJ1-2; CDR3 protein: CTSSPRGRGNYGYTF; CDR3 DNA: TGTACCAGCAGCCCGAGGGGGCGAGGTAACTATGGCTACACCTTC
D gene: .; V gene: TRBV5-6; clone size: many; J gene: TRBJ2-2; CDR3 protein: CASSSVPRANTGELFF; CDR3 DNA: TGTGCCAGCAGCTCCGTCCCCAGGGCGAACACCGGGGAGCTGTTTTTT
D gene: .; V gene: TRBV10-3; clone size: many; J gene: TRBJ2-7; CDR3 protein: CAISESGAGKKQYF; CDR3 DNA: TGTGCCATCAGTGAGTCGGGGGCAGGAAAGAAGCAGTACTTC
D gene: TRBD1; V gene: TRBV7-9; clone size: .; J gene: TRBJ2-3; CDR3 protein: CASSLGTGQNTQYF; CDR3 DNA: TGTGCCAGCAGCTTAGGGACAGGGCAAAATACGCAGTATTTT
D gene: .; V gene: TRBV12-3/TRBV12-4; clone size: .; J gene: TRBJ1-5; CDR3 protein: CASSGRGNQPQHF; CDR3 DNA: TGTGCCAGCAGTGGGAGGGGGAATCAGCCCCAGCATTTT
D gene: TRBD2; V gene: TRBV11-3; clone size: once; J gene: TRBJ2-1; CDR3 protein: CACSLGQGGRVGYNEQFF; CDR3 DNA: TGTGCATGCAGCTTAGGTCAAGGCGGGAGGGTCGGCTACAATGAGCAGTTCTTC
D gene: .; V gene: TRBV11-3; clone size: many; J gene: TRBJ2-7; CDR3 protein: CASSPLGTTYEQYF; CDR3 DNA: TGTGCCAGCAGCCCACTTGGGACCACCTACGAGCAGTACTTC
D gene: TRBD2; V gene: TRBV28; clone size: .; J gene: TRBJ2-1; CDR3 protein: CASGQTSGRTSYNEQFF; CDR3 DNA: TGTGCCAGCGGACAGACTAGCGGGAGGACCTCCTACAATGAGCAGTTCTTC
D gene: .; V gene: TRBV11-3; clone size: once; J gene: TRBJ2-3; CDR3 protein: CTSSYRGSTDTQYF; CDR3 DNA: TGTACCAGCAGTTATAGGGGGAGCACAGATACGCAGTATTTC
D gene: .; V gene: TRBV11-2; clone size: few; J gene: TRBJ2-7; CDR3 protein: CASGGSSYKQYF; CDR3 DNA: TGTGCCAGCGGGGGTAGCTCCTACAAGCAATACTTC
D gene: TRBD2; V gene: TRBV6-2/TRBV6-3; clone size: .; J gene: TRBJ2-1; CDR3 protein: CASKGDSGYNEQLF; CDR3 DNA: TGTGCCAGCAAAGGGGATAGCGGGTACAATGAGCAGTTGTTC
D gene: .; V gene: TRBV11-2; clone size: .; J gene: TRBJ2-6; CDR3 protein: CASSTGQFSTSSGANVLTF; CDR3 DNA: TGTGCCAGCAGCACGGGACAGTTCTCGACTAGCTCTGGGGCCAACGTCCTGACTTTC
D gene: .; V gene: TRBV6-6; clone size: many; J gene: TRBJ1-5; CDR3 protein: CASKNRVGTNQPQHF; CDR3 DNA: TGTGCCAGCAAAAACCGGGTGGGGACTAATCAGCCCCAGCATTTT
D gene: TRBD1; V gene: TRBV24-1; clone size: once; J gene: TRBJ1-5; CDR3 protein: CATSDSRDRGNQPQHF; CDR3 DNA: TGTGCCACCAGTGATAGCCGGGACAGGGGCAATCAGCCCCAGCATTTT
D gene: TRBD1; V gene: TRBV11-2; clone size: medium-sized; J gene: TRBJ2-3; CDR3 protein: CASSSTRLQGADTQYF; CDR3 DNA: TGTGCCAGCAGCTCAACCCGGTTACAGGGGGCAGATACGCAGTATTTT
D gene: TRBD1; V gene: TRBV7-9; clone size: few; J gene: TRBJ2-5; CDR3 protein: CASSFPGDRALDETQYF; CDR3 DNA: TGTGCCAGCAGCTTTCCCGGGGACAGGGCACTCGATGAGACCCAGTACTTC
D gene: .; V gene: TRBV4-2; clone size: once; J gene: TRBJ2-7; CDR3 protein: CASSQVGSSGSYEQYF; CDR3 DNA: TGTGCCAGCAGCCAAGTTGGGAGTAGCGGATCCTACGAGCAGTATTTC
D gene: TRBD2; V gene: TRBV7-9; clone size: .; J gene: TRBJ2-5; CDR3 protein: CASSLVTSGTQETQYF; CDR3 DNA: TGTGCCAGCAGCTTAGTGACTAGCGGCACCCAAGAGACCCAGTACTTC
D gene: TRBD2; V gene: TRBV29-1; clone size: many; J gene: TRBJ2-1; CDR3 protein: CSVGPRPAGSSYNEQFF; CDR3 DNA: TGCAGCGTTGGCCCTCGGCCAGCGGGAAGCTCCTACAATGAGCAGTTCTTC
D gene: .; V gene: TRBV9; clone size: .; J gene: TRBJ2-7; CDR3 protein: CASSVGLSYEQYF; CDR3 DNA: TGTGCCAGCAGCGTAGGTTTATCCTACGAGCAGTACTTC
D gene: .; V gene: TRBV6-1; clone size: .; J gene: TRBJ1-1; CDR3 protein: CASSEEDPNTEAFF; CDR3 DNA: TGTGCCAGCAGTGAAGAGGATCCGAACACTGAAGCTTTCTTT
D gene: TRBD2; V gene: TRBV5-4; clone size: few; J gene: TRBJ2-1; CDR3 protein: CASRGSREQNEQFF; CDR3 DNA: TGTGCCAGCAGAGGTTCGCGGGAGCAGAATGAGCAGTTCTTC
D gene: TRBD2; V gene: TRBV13; clone size: few; J gene: TRBJ2-3; CDR3 protein: CASSFGLAGGDTQYF; CDR3 DNA: TGTGCCAGCAGCTTCGGACTAGCGGGAGGAGATACGCAGTATTTT
D gene: TRBD2; V gene: TRBV4-2; clone size: once; J gene: TRBJ2-2; CDR3 protein: CASSPGREVIGVLFF; CDR3 DNA: TGTGCCAGCAGCCCGGGGCGGGAGGTAATCGGGGTGCTGTTTTTT
D gene: .; V gene: TRBV6-5; clone size: many; J gene: TRBJ1-2; CDR3 protein: CASSPHPTGYGYTF; CDR3 DNA: TGTGCCAGCAGTCCCCATCCGACAGGATATGGCTACACCTTC
D gene: TRBD1; V gene: TRBV6-1; clone size: many; J gene: TRBJ1-2; CDR3 protein: CASSENWTGEGYTF; CDR3 DNA: TGTGCCAGCAGTGAAAACTGGACAGGGGAAGGCTACACCTTC
D gene: TRBD1; V gene: TRBV5-4; clone size: few; J gene: TRBJ2-2; CDR3 protein: CASSPNRGQVTGELFF; CDR3 DNA: TGTGCCAGCAGCCCTAACAGGGGGCAGGTCACCGGGGAGCTGTTTTTT
D gene: .; V gene: TRBV10-2; clone size: many; J gene: TRBJ1-1; CDR3 protein: CASSESLLLNTEAFF; CDR3 DNA: TGCGCCAGCAGTGAGTCTCTACTATTGAACACTGAAGCTTTCTTT
D gene: .; V gene: TRBV28; clone size: many; J gene: TRBJ2-1; CDR3 protein: CASSSGLAYNEQFF; CDR3 DNA: TGTGCCAGCAGTAGCGGGTTGGCCTACAATGAGCAGTTCTTC
D gene: .; V gene: TRBV4-2; clone size: .; J gene: TRBJ1-1; CDR3 protein: CAGSQDRTVGTEAFF; CDR3 DNA: TGTGCCGGCAGCCAGGATCGTACGGTGGGCACTGAAGCTTTCTTT
D gene: .; V gene: TRBV25-1; clone size: few; J gene: TRBJ2-7; CDR3 protein: CASSAQPGHPSYEQYF; CDR3 DNA: TGTGCCAGCAGTGCTCAGCCGGGACACCCATCCTACGAGCAGTACTTC
D gene: TRBD2; V gene: TRBV28; clone size: .; J gene: TRBJ2-1; CDR3 protein: CASGSPTVTSGRYNEQFF; CDR3 DNA: TGTGCCAGCGGCTCTCCTACCGTGACTAGCGGGAGATACAATGAGCAGTTCTTC
D gene: .; V gene: TRBV11-2; clone size: .; J gene: TRBJ2-5; CDR3 protein: CVSSLDRTPQTQYF; CDR3 DNA: TGTGTCAGCAGTTTAGACCGGACCCCCCAGACCCAGTACTTC
D gene: .; V gene: TRBV11-2; clone size: .; J gene: TRBJ2-1; CDR3 protein: CASSSRFLGKHDEQSF; CDR3 DNA: TGTGCCAGCAGCTCCCGCTTTTTAGGGAAACATGATGAGCAGTCCTTC
D gene: .; V gene: TRBV5-5; clone size: many; J gene: TRBJ1-3; CDR3 protein: CASSSAGSTSGNTIYF; CDR3 DNA: TGTGCCAGCAGCTCGGCGGGGAGTACCTCTGGAAACACCATATATTTT
D gene: .; V gene: TRBV11-2; clone size: .; J gene: TRBJ2-7; CDR3 protein: CASSSNRDSYEQYF; CDR3 DNA: TGTGCCAGCAGTTCTAACAGGGACTCCTATGAGCAGTACTTC
D gene: .; V gene: TRBV5-6; clone size: .; J gene: TRBJ1-2; CDR3 protein: CASSHSDRGYSYTF; CDR3 DNA: TGTGCCAGCAGCCATTCAGATAGGGGATATAGCTACACCTTC